The T cell receptor (beta chain) described here comes from a study of T cell responses to AZD1222 COVID-19 vaccine. Across the study: Combined were second doses at about 4 or about 12 weeks.

Details on this clone: The target antigen is unknown.

Sequencing used immunoSEQ multiplex PCR; TCRdb keeps in-frame clones, though not all of them. The sample contains around 120,000 clones, about 92% of which appear only once. Findings of the study overall: Vaccine-related CD4 TCRs covered spike, predominating at 160-218 and 743-854. Among those given AZD1222, only 6 or 7 were seropositive at baseline. The donors showed a predominance of white British ancestry and of females, with possible underestimation of clonal diversity.

This clonotype was obtained from an adult in good health. Specimen: peripheral blood, collected on day 0 of AZD1222 vaccination.

CDR3 sequence (DNA): TGTGCCAGCAGCTTAGTCTCGACAAGCGGCTACAATGAGCAGTTCTTC. The encoded protein is CASSLVSTSGYNEQFF. V gene TRBV11-2 combines with J gene TRBJ2-1; possibly TRBD2 for D (5 bases). Germline V gene lookup returns CDR1 SGHAT and CDR2 FQNNGV. This CDR3 comprises 16 residues. Between the trimmed V and J ends, which lost 1 base and 3 bases, there was a span of 13 bases.